These 27 T cell receptor beta chains were sequenced from one sample in a study of CD8 T cells in ankylosing spondylitis. TCRdb reanalysed the 5' RACE reads using MiXCR and keeps one entry per CDR3 protein. The table shows about 130,000 distinct CDR3 sequences, with roughly an eighth occurring only once. The sequenced material came from blood, either unsorted or a sorted T cell fraction (not recorded which). The receptors shown here come from a female donor with ankylosing spondylitis or in good health (not recorded which).

This clonotype was seen a few times. CDR3 sequence reads: CASSPQASVYEQFF. CDR3 bases: TGTGCCAGCTCACCGCAGGCTTCCGTCTATGAGCAGTTCTTC. The J gene is TRBJ2-1, the V gene TRBV18; D ambiguous. Trimming took 3 bases from V and 8 from J, leaving 14 bases between them. The CDR3 runs to 14 residues. Per germline, CDR1 KGHSH and CDR2 LQKENI.

This chain links TRBV6-1 with TRBJ2-7, with 12 bases lining up with TRBD1. V dropped 3 bases and J dropped 7; count of bases not matched to a gene: 13. Germline values: CDR1 MNHNS, CDR2 SASEGT. There are 17 residues in the CDR3. CDR3 residues: CASSDPLTRDRGHEQYF. CDR3 in DNA: TGTGCCAGCAGTGACCCACTAACCCGGGACAGGGGGCATGAGCAGTACTTC.

This clonotype was observed a few times. The CDR3 region is CSARPQGPGMEAFF. CDR3 DNA: TGCAGTGCTAGACCCCAGGGGCCGGGGATGGAAGCTTTCTTT. This sequence joins TRBV20-1 and TRBJ1-1; the D gene is possibly TRBD1 (6 bases). CDR3 length: 14 amino acids. Trimming removed 2 bases at V and 8 bases at J, with 18 bases between. The germline gives CDR1 DFQATT, CDR2 SNEGSKA (reference sequence).

The chain joins TRBV5-4 to TRBJ2-3; TRBD2 aligns across 10 bases. V lost 3 bases, J lost 3 bases, and 4 bases stayed unmatched. The germline V gene has CDR1 SGHNT and CDR2 YYREEE (reference sequence). The CDR3 is 15 residues long. The CDR3 DNA follows: TGTGCCAGCAGCTATCAGACTAGCGGGACAGATACGCAGTATTTT. It encodes CASSYQTSGTDTQYF.

This clonotype was seen only a few times. This rearrangement joins TRBV5-1 to TRBJ2-3; no reliable D call. The CDR3 runs 15 residues. Trimming shortened V by 1 base and J by 0 bases, and 9 bases separated the two germline ends. Germline V gene lookup returns CDR1 SGHRS and CDR2 YFSETQ. The CDR3 sequence is CASSLTGTSTDTQYF. The CDR3 DNA follows: TGCGCCAGCAGCTTGACGGGTACTAGCACAGATACGCAGTATTTT.

This clonotype was seen a handful of times. The chain carries TRBV5-6 and TRBJ2-7; D possibly uses TRBD1 or TRBD2 (5 bases each). The CDR3 contains 15 residues. V lost 4 bases, J lost 9 bases, and 23 bases lay in between. Germline assignment: CDR1 SGHDT and CDR2 YYEEEE. CDR3 nucleotide sequence: TGTGCCAGCAGCGGATCGGGGCTAGATTACGTCGTGCAGTACTTC. Translation gives CASSGSGLDYVVQYF.

This chain joins TRBV20-1 and TRBJ1-5; D gene ambiguous. Germline V gene data show CDR1 as DFQATT and CDR2 as SNEGSKA (reference sequence). The CDR3 has 15 residues. Trimming took off 5 bases at V and 0 bases at J, with 14 bases between the two ends. The CDR3 DNA follows: TGCAGTGCTCGGACGCTTGGCAATAGCAATCAGCCCCAGCATTTT. Its translation is CSARTLGNSNQPQHF.

This clonotype was seen ten or more times. This chain connects TRBV5-1 to TRBJ1-3; the D is unclear. The CDR3 is made up of 14 amino acids. V dropped 3 bases and J dropped 0 bases, with 7 bases sitting between them. Looked up from germline, CDR1 is SGHRS and CDR2 is YFSETQ. CDR3 in amino acids: CASSSTPSGNTIYF. The CDR3 DNA reads as TGCGCCAGCAGCTCCACTCCCTCTGGAAACACCATATATTTT.

This sequence joins TRBV28 and TRBJ2-5; D possibly corresponds to TRBD1 (5 bases). CDR3 size: 14 residues. Deletions cut 1 base from V and 1 base from J, with 7 bases between. Germline CDR1 MDHEN, CDR2 SYDVKM. CDR3 coding DNA: TGTGCCAGCAGTTTATCAGGGCTCCAAGAGACCCAGTACTTC. Residues: CASSLSGLQETQYF.

In this sample, this clonotype turned up many times. The chain recombines TRBV7-2 with TRBJ2-4, with 10 bases lining up with TRBD2. CDR3 length equals 14 residues. With 3 bases clipped from V and 6 bases from J, the junction kept 2 bases outside the gene matches. Germline V gene sequence: CDR1 SGHTA, CDR2 FQGNSA. As DNA, the CDR3 is TGTGCCAGCAGCTTCTCTAGCGGGGGAAACATTCAGTACTTC. Its protein product is CASSFSSGGNIQYF.

With regard to this clonotype: This sequence may be a read error, since a much larger clone differs from it by one base. The genes are TRBV27 and TRBJ2-2; TRBD2 aligns across 9 bases. The CDR3 spans 15 residues. The V segment lost 5 bases and the J segment 6 bases; nucleotides outside the gene matches: 7. The germline CDR1 and CDR2 sequences are MNHEY and SMNVEV (reference sequence). Here the CDR3 DNA reads TGTGCCAGCAGTCTAGCGGGGTGGTTCCCCGGGGAGCTGTTTTTT. The encoded protein is CASSLAGWFPGELFF.

This clonotype was recorded at least ten times. This sequence joins TRBV10-3 and TRBJ1-2; the D is unclear. Germline CDR1 ENHRY, CDR2 SYGVKD. Trimming shortened V by 7 bases and J by 2 bases, and 5 bases separated the two germline ends. The CDR3 covers 11 residues. CDR3 sequence reads: CAIMENYGYTF. CDR3 in DNA: TGTGCCATCATGGAGAACTATGGCTACACCTTC.

This clonotype was seen repeatedly, ten times or more. V usage is TRBV24-1 and J usage is TRBJ1-5; D remains unclear. The CDR3 is made up of 13 amino acids. Trimming pared 6 bases from V and 2 bases from J, leaving 7 bases between. Germline CDR1 is KGHDR and CDR2 is SFDVKD. In DNA form, the CDR3 reads TGTGCCACCAGTTATGAGGGCAATCAGCCCCAGCATTTT. It encodes CATSYEGNQPQHF.

This clonotype was found many times. V usage is TRBV12-3 or TRBV12-4 and J usage is TRBJ1-2, with TRBD1 identical over 7 bases. The ends lost 5 bases at V and 4 bases at J; junction bases unmatched: 4. The CDR3 runs 13 residues. For the CDR3, the DNA is TGTGCCAGCAGTGCGGGACAGTCCTATGGCTACACCTTC. Protein: CASSAGQSYGYTF.

This clonotype was observed at least ten times. The chain joins TRBV7-2 to TRBJ2-7, with no clear D. Germline CDR1 is SGHTA and CDR2 is FQGNSA. The CDR3 is 11 amino acids. Trimming stripped 3 bases from V and 3 bases from J, with 3 bases between. CDR3 sequence (DNA): TGTGCCAGCAGCTTTCACTACGAGCAGTACTTC. The encoded protein is CASSFHYEQYF.

This clonotype was observed at least ten times. CDR3 coding DNA: TGTGCCATCAGTAAGGGACTAGCCGATTACAATGAGCAGTTCTTC. Translating it yields CAISKGLADYNEQFF. The V and J genes are TRBV10-3 and TRBJ2-1; 9 bases line up with TRBD2. The V gene's germline CDR1 is ENHRY and CDR2 SYGVKD. The V and J ends lost 5 bases and 4 bases, in that order; junction bases with no gene match: 6. This CDR3 region has 15 residues.

There are many counts of this clonotype. The CDR3 bases are TGCAGCGTTTTTGAGGCCCAAGAGACCCAGTACTTC. Translation gives CSVFEAQETQYF. This rearrangement joins TRBV29-1 to TRBJ2-5, with D unresolved. V was cut by 5 bases and J by 1 base, with 8 bases left in between. The CDR3 is 12 residues long. The germline gives CDR1 SQVTM, CDR2 ANQGSEA.

The chain employs TRBV15 and TRBJ2-7; D possibly corresponds to TRBD2 (5 bases). The CDR3 covers 16 residues. V shed 3 bases and J shed 6 bases, with 21 bases lying between them. CDR1 is LNHNV, CDR2 YYDKDF, per germline (reference sequence). This CDR3 is CATSRPGMNFRGEQYF. The CDR3 DNA reads as TGTGCCACCAGCAGGCCTGGGATGAACTTTCGGGGCGAGCAGTACTTC.

This clonotype was counted between two and nine times. This rearrangement joins TRBV7-9 to TRBJ2-1, with 10 bases lining up with TRBD2. This CDR3 comprises 12 residues. V was pared by 5 bases and J by 8 bases, with 0 bases of the junction left unmatched. Per the germline V gene, CDR1 is SEHNR and CDR2 is FQNEAQ (reference sequence). The CDR3 coding sequence is TGTGCCAGCAGCGGGACTAGCGATGAGCAGTTCTTC. As protein: CASSGTSDEQFF.

V gene TRBV7-9 combines with J gene TRBJ1-3, with unresolved D. With 8 bases removed from V and 3 bases from J, the gap between germline ends came to 5 bases. This CDR3 is built from 11 residues. Germline lookup yields CDR1 SEHNR and CDR2 FQNEAQ (reference sequence). The CDR3 spells CASGGGNTIYF. The CDR3 DNA reads as TGTGCCAGCGGTGGTGGAAACACCATATATTTT.

The chain links TRBV5-1 to TRBJ1-3; D gene ambiguous. V was clipped by 5 bases and J by 2 bases, with 8 bases between them. Germline V gene lookup returns CDR1 SGHRS and CDR2 YFSETQ. The CDR3 spans 13 residues. CDR3 DNA sequence: TGCGCCAGCAGTCCGGAGACTGGAAACACCATATATTTT. The encoded protein is CASSPETGNTIYF.

In its sample, this clonotype was seen many times. The chain combines TRBV20-1 with TRBJ2-1, with 8 nucleotides matching TRBD2. The ends lost 6 bases at V and 0 bases at J; junction bases unmatched: 7. The CDR3 extends over 15 amino acids. Per germline, CDR1 DFQATT and CDR2 SNEGSKA (reference sequence). CDR3 region: CSAIVAGSSYNEQFF. The CDR3 DNA is TGCAGTGCAATTGTAGCGGGGAGCTCCTACAATGAGCAGTTCTTC.

This clonotype was detected many times. The V and J genes are TRBV20-1 and TRBJ2-3; D is perhaps TRBD1 (6 bases). The V end lost 4 bases, the J end lost 2 bases, and 13 bases lay between the germline ends. Germline V gene sequence: CDR1 DFQATT, CDR2 SNEGSKA (reference sequence). CDR3 length: 14 residues. CDR3 region: CSANKDSSTDTQYF. The CDR3 nucleotides are TGCAGTGCTAATAAGGACAGTTCCACAGATACGCAGTATTTT.

This sequence joins TRBV6-1 and TRBJ2-3; 9 positions match TRBD1. This CDR3 contains 14 residues. Trimming took 6 bases from V and 1 from J; bases not matched to a gene: 2. Germline CDR1 MNHNS, CDR2 SASEGT. The CDR3 region is CASRRTGGTDTQYF. In DNA, the CDR3 is TGTGCCAGCAGGAGGACAGGGGGCACAGATACGCAGTATTTT.

The J gene is TRBJ2-7, the V gene TRBV28; D is perhaps TRBD1 (5 bases). The CDR3 consists of 15 residues. Trimming took off 6 bases at V and 6 bases at J, with 21 bases between the two ends. Germline CDR1 is MDHEN and CDR2 is SYDVKM. CDR3 region: CASSSISLGRSEQYF. For the CDR3, the DNA is TGTGCCAGCAGCTCTATATCCTTGGGGCGCAGCGAGCAGTACTTC.

The table lists this clonotype with a few counts. The rearrangement links TRBV28 to TRBJ2-1, with 14 bases aligning to TRBD2. The germline V gene has CDR1 MDHEN and CDR2 SYDVKM. The CDR3 loop spans 19 amino acids. V dropped 4 bases and J dropped 2; count of bases not matched to a gene: 10. CDR3 region: CASSYPGTSGSGTYNEQFF. DNA for the CDR3: TGTGCCAGCAGTTACCCCGGGACTAGCGGGAGTGGGACCTACAATGAGCAGTTCTTC. The full variable domain, with the rest looked up from reference TRBV28 and TRBJ2-1, is DVKVTQSSRYLVKRTGEKVFLECVQDMDHENMFWYRQDPGLGLRLIYFSYDVKMKEKGDIPEGYSVSREKKERFSLILESASTNQTSMYLCASSYPGTSGSGTYNEQFFGPGTRLTVL.

This clonotype was seen a handful of times. The genes are TRBV5-1 and TRBJ2-5, with TRBD1 as a possible D gene (5 bases). Germline-derived CDR1 and CDR2 are SGHRS and YFSETQ. V was pared by 3 bases and J by 1 base, with 7 bases between. This CDR3 is built from 13 residues. The CDR3 DNA reads as TGCGCCAGCAGCTATGACAGCCAAGAGACCCAGTACTTC. This gives the protein CASSYDSQETQYF.